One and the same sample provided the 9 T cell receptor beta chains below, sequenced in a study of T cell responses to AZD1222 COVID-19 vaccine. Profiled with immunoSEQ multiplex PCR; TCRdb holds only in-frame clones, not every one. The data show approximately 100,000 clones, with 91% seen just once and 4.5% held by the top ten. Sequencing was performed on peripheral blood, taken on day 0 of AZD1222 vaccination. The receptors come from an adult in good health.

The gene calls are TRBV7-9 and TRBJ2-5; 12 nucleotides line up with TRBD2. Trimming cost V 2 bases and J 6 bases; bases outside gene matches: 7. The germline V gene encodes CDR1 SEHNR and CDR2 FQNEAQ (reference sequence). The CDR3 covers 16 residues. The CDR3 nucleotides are TGTGCCAGCAGCTTAACTCTAGCGGGGGGGCAGAAGACCCAGTACTTC. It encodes CASSLTLAGGQKTQYF. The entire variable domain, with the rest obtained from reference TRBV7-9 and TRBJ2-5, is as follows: DTGVSQNPRHKITKRGQNVTFRCDPISEHNRLYWYRQTLGQGPEFLTYFQNEAQLEKSRLLSDRFSAERPKGSFSTLEIQRTEQGDSAMYLCASSLTLAGGQKTQYFGPGTRLLVL.

The CDR3 loop is CASSRTGGLYEQYF. The CDR3 nucleotides read TGTGCCAGCAGTAGGACAGGGGGCCTCTACGAGCAGTACTTC. The chain links TRBV27 to TRBJ2-7; 11 bases are shared with TRBD1. V was clipped by 5 bases and J by 3 bases; unmatched bases: 3. The CDR3 runs to 14 residues. CDR1 MNHEY and CDR2 SMNVEV come from the germline V gene (reference sequence).

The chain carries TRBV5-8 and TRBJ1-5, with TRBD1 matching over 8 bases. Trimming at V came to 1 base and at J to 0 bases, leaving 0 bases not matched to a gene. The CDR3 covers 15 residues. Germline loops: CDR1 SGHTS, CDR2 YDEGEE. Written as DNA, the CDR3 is TGTGCCAGCAGCTTGACAGGGGGTAGCAATCAGCCCCAGCATTTT. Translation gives CASSLTGGSNQPQHF.

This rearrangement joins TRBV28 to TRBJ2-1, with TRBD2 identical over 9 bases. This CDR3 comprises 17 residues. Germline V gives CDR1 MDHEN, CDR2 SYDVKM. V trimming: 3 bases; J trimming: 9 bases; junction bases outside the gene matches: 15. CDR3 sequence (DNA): TGTGCCAGCAGTTTTTCCCCCCGTGGCGGGGGGGCCATTGAGCAGTTCTTC. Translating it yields CASSFSPRGGGAIEQFF. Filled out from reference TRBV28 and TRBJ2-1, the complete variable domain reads DVKVTQSSRYLVKRTGEKVFLECVQDMDHENMFWYRQDPGLGLRLIYFSYDVKMKEKGDIPEGYSVSREKKERFSLILESASTNQTSMYLCASSFSPRGGGAIEQFFGPGTRLTVL.

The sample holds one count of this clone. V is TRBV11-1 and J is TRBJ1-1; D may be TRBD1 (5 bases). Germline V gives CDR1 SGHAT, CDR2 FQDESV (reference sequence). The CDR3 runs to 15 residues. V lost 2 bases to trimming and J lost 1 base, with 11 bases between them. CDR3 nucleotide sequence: TGTGCCAGCAGCTTACTTGGGGCTGGGAACACTGAAGCTTTCTTT. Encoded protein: CASSLLGAGNTEAFF.

The DNA of the CDR3 is TGCAGCGTTGAAAGGTCAGGCCCCCGGGCAGATACGCAGTATTTT. Amino acids: CSVERSGPRADTQYF. The gene calls are TRBV29-1 and TRBJ2-3; D is ambiguous. The CDR3 consists of 15 residues. Per the germline V gene, CDR1 is SQVTM and CDR2 is ANQGSEA. Trimming shortened V by 2 bases and J by 4 bases, and 16 bases separated the two germline ends.

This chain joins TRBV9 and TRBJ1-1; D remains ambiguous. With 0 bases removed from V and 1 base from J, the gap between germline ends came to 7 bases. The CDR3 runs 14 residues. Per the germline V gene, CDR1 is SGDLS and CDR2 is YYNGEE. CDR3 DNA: TGTGCCAGCAGCGTAGCTAGCCGGAACACTGAAGCTTTCTTT. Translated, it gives CASSVASRNTEAFF.

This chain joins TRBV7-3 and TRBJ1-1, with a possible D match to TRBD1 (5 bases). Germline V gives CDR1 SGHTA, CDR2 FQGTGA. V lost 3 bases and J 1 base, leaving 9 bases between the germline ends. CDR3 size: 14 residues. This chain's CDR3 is CASSLEGRNTEAFF. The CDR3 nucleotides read TGTGCCAGCAGCTTGGAGGGACGGAACACTGAAGCTTTCTTT.

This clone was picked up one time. In DNA form, the CDR3 reads TGTGCCAGTAGTCGAGACAGGGCCTCGCCTAACTATGGCTACACCTTC. It translates to CASSRDRASPNYGYTF. The gene calls are TRBV19 and TRBJ1-2; 7 nucleotides align to TRBD1. Losses at the gene ends were 5 bases for V and 0 bases for J; bases not matched to a gene: 9. CDR1 LNHDA and CDR2 SQIVND come from the germline V gene (reference sequence). There are 16 residues in the CDR3.